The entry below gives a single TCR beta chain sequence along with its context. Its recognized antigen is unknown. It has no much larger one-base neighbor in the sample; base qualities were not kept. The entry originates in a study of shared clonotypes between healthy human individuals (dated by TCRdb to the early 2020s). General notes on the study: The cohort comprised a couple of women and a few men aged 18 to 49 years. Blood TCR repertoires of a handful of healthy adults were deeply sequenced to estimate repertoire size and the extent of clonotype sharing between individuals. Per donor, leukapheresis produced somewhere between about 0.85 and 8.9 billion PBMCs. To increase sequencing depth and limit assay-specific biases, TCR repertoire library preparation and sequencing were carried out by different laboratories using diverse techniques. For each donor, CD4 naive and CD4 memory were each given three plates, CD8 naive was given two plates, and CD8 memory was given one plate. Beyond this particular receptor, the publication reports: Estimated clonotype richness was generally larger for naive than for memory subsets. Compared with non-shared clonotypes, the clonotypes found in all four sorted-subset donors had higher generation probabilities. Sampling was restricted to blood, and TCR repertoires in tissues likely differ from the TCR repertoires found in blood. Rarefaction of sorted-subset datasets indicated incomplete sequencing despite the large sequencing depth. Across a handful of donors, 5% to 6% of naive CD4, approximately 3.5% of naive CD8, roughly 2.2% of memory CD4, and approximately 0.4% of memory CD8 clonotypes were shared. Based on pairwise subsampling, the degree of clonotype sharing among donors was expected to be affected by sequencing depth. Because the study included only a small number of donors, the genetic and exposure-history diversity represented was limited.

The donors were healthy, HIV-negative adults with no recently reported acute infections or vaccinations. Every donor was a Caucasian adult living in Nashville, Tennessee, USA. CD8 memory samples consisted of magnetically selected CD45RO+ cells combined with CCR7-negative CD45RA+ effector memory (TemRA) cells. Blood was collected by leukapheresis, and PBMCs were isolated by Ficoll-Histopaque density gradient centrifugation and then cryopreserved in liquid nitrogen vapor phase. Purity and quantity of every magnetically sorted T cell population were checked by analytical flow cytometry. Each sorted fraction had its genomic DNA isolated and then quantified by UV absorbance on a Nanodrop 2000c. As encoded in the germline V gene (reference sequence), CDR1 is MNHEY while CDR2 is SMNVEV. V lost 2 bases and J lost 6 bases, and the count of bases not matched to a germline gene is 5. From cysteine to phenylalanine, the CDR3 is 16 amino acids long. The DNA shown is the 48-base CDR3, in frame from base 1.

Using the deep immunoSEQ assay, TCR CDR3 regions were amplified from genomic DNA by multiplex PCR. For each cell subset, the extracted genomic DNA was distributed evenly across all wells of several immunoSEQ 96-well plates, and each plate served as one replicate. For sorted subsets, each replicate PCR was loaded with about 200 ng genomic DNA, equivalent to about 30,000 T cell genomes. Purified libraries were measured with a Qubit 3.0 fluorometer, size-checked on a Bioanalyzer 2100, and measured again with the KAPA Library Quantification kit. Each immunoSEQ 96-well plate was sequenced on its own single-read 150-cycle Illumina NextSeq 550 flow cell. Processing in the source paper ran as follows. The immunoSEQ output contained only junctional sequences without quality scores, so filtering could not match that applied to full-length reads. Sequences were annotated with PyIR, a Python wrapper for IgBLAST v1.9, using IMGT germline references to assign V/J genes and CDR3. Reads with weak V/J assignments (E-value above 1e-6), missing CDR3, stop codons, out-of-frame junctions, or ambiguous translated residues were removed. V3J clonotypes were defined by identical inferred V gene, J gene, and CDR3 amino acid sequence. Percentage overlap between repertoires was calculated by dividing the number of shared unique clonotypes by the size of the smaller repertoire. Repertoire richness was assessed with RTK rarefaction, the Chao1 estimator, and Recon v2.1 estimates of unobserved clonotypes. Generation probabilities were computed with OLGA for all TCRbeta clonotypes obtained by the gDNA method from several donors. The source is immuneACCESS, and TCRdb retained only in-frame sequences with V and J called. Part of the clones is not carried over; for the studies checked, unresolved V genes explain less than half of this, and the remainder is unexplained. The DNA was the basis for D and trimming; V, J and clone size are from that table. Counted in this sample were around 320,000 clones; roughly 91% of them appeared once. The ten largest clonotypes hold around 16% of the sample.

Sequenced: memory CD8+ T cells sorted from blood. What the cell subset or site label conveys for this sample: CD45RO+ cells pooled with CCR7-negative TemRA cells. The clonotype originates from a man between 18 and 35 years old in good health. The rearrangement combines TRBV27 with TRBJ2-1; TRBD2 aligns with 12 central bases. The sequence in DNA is TGTGCCAGCAGTTTACCGGGACTAGCGGGCGTCAATGAGCAGTTCTTC. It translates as CASSLPGLAGVNEQFF.